The clone carrying this T cell receptor beta chain was seen at least ten times. Antigen: not known. The authors amplified TCR beta CDR3 regions from RNA transcripts. RT-PCR was first run with HTBI primers, then multiplex PCR in a second round. MiXCR was run by TCRdb on the multiplex PCR reads, yielding one entry per CDR3 protein. The repertoire holds 150,000 to 200,000 distinct CDR3 sequences, with approximately 40% as singletons. The data were taken from a study of Graves' ophthalmopathy and Graves' hyperthyroidism. Study-level findings and limits: Most thyroid clonotypes expanded beyond 0.001 frequency were also found in blood.

Physicians reached a diagnosis by relying on clinical symptoms, serum thyroxine, TRAb, thyroid ultrasound and orbital computed tomography. Germline trimming cut 0 bases from V and 0 bases from J; bases unmatched to any gene: 7. The CDR3 consists of 16 residues. Germline V lookup: CDR1 GTSNPN, CDR2 SVGIG (reference sequence). The sequence was obtained from a man aged 25 to 40 with Graves' ophthalmopathy. The V and J genes are TRBV30 and TRBJ2-7; TRBD2 matches at 8 bases. Sequenced sample: peripheral blood. CDR3 in amino acids: CAWSVKETSGSYEQYF. In nucleotides, the CDR3 is TGTGCCTGGAGTGTAAAGGAAACTAGCGGCTCCTACGAGCAGTACTTC.